A selection of T cell receptor beta chains follows, all from one sample in a study of response to subunit inactivated influenza vaccine. TCRdb re-called the RT-PCR reads with MiXCR, one entry per CDR3 protein. The sample lists roughly 670,000 distinct CDR3 sequences; about 15% were seen once. The specimen comprised PBMCs from blood, sampled 14 to 15 days before vaccination. These receptors were obtained from a man aged 50 or older who received an inactivated influenza vaccine. Each CDR3 is given with its conserved first and last residue. A D gene is named only where the DNA matches it firmly. Clone sizes are given selectively: once, few, many, or a class where the clone is expanded.

abundance	v_gene	d_gene	j_gene	CDR3nt	CDR3aa
-	TRBV10-3	-	TRBJ2-7	TGTGCCATCAGTGAGTCGTTTGGGGAAGGCGAGCAGTACTTC	CAISESFGEGEQYF
many	TRBV12-3/TRBV12-4	-	TRBJ1-1	TGTGCCAGCAGTTTATATTCCAGCACTGAAGCTTTCTTT	CASSLYSSTEAFF
few	TRBV7-3	-	TRBJ2-5	TGTGCCAGCAGCTTATTAGGACCACAGGGCCAAGAGACCCAGTACTTC	CASSLLGPQGQETQYF
-	TRBV12-3/TRBV12-4	-	TRBJ2-3	TGTGCCAGCAGTTTATGGGGGACATCCTACGGCACAGATACGCAGTATTTT	CASSLWGTSYGTDTQYF
many	TRBV12-3/TRBV12-4	-	TRBJ2-1	TGTGCCAGCAGTCCCCTCGGGCCTTCCTACAATGAGCAGTTCTTC	CASSPLGPSYNEQFF
-	TRBV4-2	-	TRBJ1-4	TGTGCCAGCTCGCGCCAGAGTACAACTAATGAAAAACTGTTTTTT	CASSRQSTTNEKLFF
few	TRBV28	-	TRBJ1-1	TGTGCCAGCTGGTGGCGCGATACTGAAGCTTTCTTT	CASWWRDTEAFF
few	TRBV24-1	-	TRBJ2-1	TGTGCCACCAGTGATGCCGCCGGGGGGCGATACAATGAGCAGTTCTTC	CATSDAAGGRYNEQFF
few	TRBV4-1	TRBD1	TRBJ1-6	TGCGCCAGCAGCCGCCGAGGACAGGGGGCTTTCGGTTCACCCCTCCACTTT	CASSRRGQGAFGSPLHF
-	TRBV12-3/TRBV12-4	-	TRBJ2-2	TGTGCCAGCAGTTTTCTACAGGGTTTTACCGGGGAGCTGTTTTTT	CASSFLQGFTGELFF
few	TRBV10-3	TRBD2	TRBJ2-3	TGTGCCATCAGTGGAAGGACTAGCGGGGGGGTTCGGACAGATACGCAGTATTTT	CAISGRTSGGVRTDTQYF
few	TRBV7-7	TRBD2	TRBJ2-1	TGTGCCAGCAGCTTAGAGGCAGCGGGAGGGCCGGTTGAGCAGTTCTTC	CASSLEAAGGPVEQFF
-	TRBV12-3/TRBV12-4	-	TRBJ2-5	TGTGCCAGCAGTTTCCAGGGGTACCAAGAGACCCAGTACTTC	CASSFQGYQETQYF
-	TRBV29-1	-	TRBJ1-3	TGCAGCGTTGATCAGTCTGGCTCTGGAATCACCATATATTTT	CSVDQSGSGITIYF
few	TRBV11-3	-	TRBJ2-3	TGTGCCAGCAGCCATGGGTCAGATACGCAGTATTTT	CASSHGSDTQYF
-	TRBV5-1	-	TRBJ1-4	TGCGCCAGCAGATCCCAAGGGGGGCCAGGAGAAAAACTGTTTTTT	CASRSQGGPGEKLFF
-	TRBV10-3	TRBD2	TRBJ2-1	TGTACCATCAGCGGGGCCGATAACAATGAGCAGTTCTTC	CTISGADNNEQFF
-	TRBV7-8	-	TRBJ2-3	TGTGCCAGCAGCTTAGCGATGATAGCGGTTAGCACAGATACGCAGTATTTT	CASSLAMIAVSTDTQYF
many	TRBV7-9	TRBD2	TRBJ2-1	TGTGCCAGCAACGGCGGGGGAGCCTCCTACAATGAGCAGTTCTTC	CASNGGGASYNEQFF
-	TRBV12-3/TRBV12-4	-	TRBJ2-3	TGTGCCAGCAGTTTAGGAGTCCAGGACACAGATACGCAGTATTTT	CASSLGVQDTDTQYF
-	TRBV7-9	-	TRBJ2-7	TGTGCCAGCAGCTTAGAGGGTCCCGGCTCCTACGAGCAGTACTTC	CASSLEGPGSYEQYF
few	TRBV28	-	TRBJ1-5	TGTGCCAGCAGACCCGGACAGAGCAATCAGCCCCAGCATTTT	CASRPGQSNQPQHF
many	TRBV18	-	TRBJ1-1	TGTGCCAGCTCACCACCAATGAACACTGAAGCTTTCTTT	CASSPPMNTEAFF
few	TRBV5-6	TRBD1	TRBJ2-2	TGTGCCAGCAGCTTTTACAGGGGAAACTACGCCGGGGAGCTGTTTTTT	CASSFYRGNYAGELFF
few	TRBV11-1	-	TRBJ2-3	TGTGCCAGCAAATTGCCCGGAGGGGGTAGCGCAGATACGCAGTATTTT	CASKLPGGGSADTQYF
-	TRBV30	-	TRBJ1-2	TGTGCCTGGAGTGGGGGACTCGGGGGCTACACCTTC	CAWSGGLGGYTF
-	TRBV11-2	-	TRBJ2-1	TGTGCCAGCAGCTTAGTAGCTACATTCCGCTCCTACAATGAGCAGTTCTTC	CASSLVATFRSYNEQFF
few	TRBV24-1	-	TRBJ2-3	TGTGCCACCAGTGATTATCGTGGCCCAGATACGCAGTATTTT	CATSDYRGPDTQYF
few	TRBV12-3/TRBV12-4	TRBD1	TRBJ2-7	TGTGCCAGCAGCCGACAGGGCTGGGACTACGAGCAGTACTTC	CASSRQGWDYEQYF
few	TRBV5-1	TRBD2	TRBJ2-2	TGCGCCAGCAGCTTGGACGGGACTAGCGGTACCGGGGAGCTGTTTTTT	CASSLDGTSGTGELFF
few	TRBV7-9	-	TRBJ1-1	TGTGCCAGCAGCCTACAATGGGGGGGAGAAGCTTTCTTT	CASSLQWGGEAFF
few	TRBV19	TRBD2	TRBJ2-3	TGTGCCAGTAGTATATACAGCGGGAAGGCAGATACGCAGTATTTT	CASSIYSGKADTQYF
many	TRBV28	-	TRBJ1-1	TGTGCCAGCAGTCCCCCGGGGCAGGGTGAAGCTTTCTTT	CASSPPGQGEAFF
few	TRBV28	-	TRBJ2-3	TGTGCCAGCAGTGGGGGGACTGAGCTTACGCAGTATTTT	CASSGGTELTQYF
few	TRBV27	TRBD1	TRBJ2-7	TGTGCCAGCAGCCGCAAACCCGACAGGGCCTACGAGCAGTACTTC	CASSRKPDRAYEQYF
few	TRBV7-9	-	TRBJ1-1	TGTGCCAGCAGGGGATCTAGGAACACTGAAGCTTTCTTT	CASRGSRNTEAFF
many	TRBV7-9	-	TRBJ1-2	TGTGCCAGCAGCGCAGTTTATGGCTACACCTTC	CASSAVYGYTF
few	TRBV5-1	TRBD1	TRBJ1-1	TGCGCCAGCAGCTTGGGGACGTGGACAGGGGAAGAGATGAACACTGAAGCTTTCTTT	CASSLGTWTGEEMNTEAFF
many	TRBV30	-	TRBJ2-5	TGTGCCTGGAATGCGGGGCTGGGCAGGGGTTCGGAGACCCAGTACTTC	CAWNAGLGRGSETQYF
few	TRBV29-1	-	TRBJ2-5	TGCAGCGTTGAAGTAGGGCGAGGAGAGACCCAGTACTTC	CSVEVGRGETQYF
-	TRBV6-5	TRBD2	TRBJ2-1	TGTGCCAGCAGTTACTCAGTTAGCGGGAGGCGGAGCTCCTACAATGAGCAGTTCTTC	CASSYSVSGRRSSYNEQFF
-	TRBV4-3	TRBD2	TRBJ2-7	TGCGCCAGCAGCCACTTTAGCGGGAGCAGTTTCAACGAGCAGTACTTC	CASSHFSGSSFNEQYF
-	TRBV6-5	TRBD2	TRBJ2-1	TGTGCCAGCAGCGGGAGCGGGAGCCCCTACAATGAGCAGTTCTTC	CASSGSGSPYNEQFF